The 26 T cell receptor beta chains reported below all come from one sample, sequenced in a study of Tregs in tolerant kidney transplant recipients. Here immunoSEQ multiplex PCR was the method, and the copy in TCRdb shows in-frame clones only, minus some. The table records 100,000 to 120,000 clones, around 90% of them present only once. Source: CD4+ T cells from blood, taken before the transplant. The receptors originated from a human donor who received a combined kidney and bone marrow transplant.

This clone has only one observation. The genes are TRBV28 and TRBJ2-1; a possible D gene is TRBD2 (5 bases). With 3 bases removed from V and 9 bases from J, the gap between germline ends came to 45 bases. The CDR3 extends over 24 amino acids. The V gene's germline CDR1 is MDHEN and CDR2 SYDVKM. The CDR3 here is CASSFQGYQISAKAQKRSTSEQFF. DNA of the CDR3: TGTGCCAGCAGTTTCCAAGGCTATCAAATCTCGGCCAAGGCCCAAAAGCGGTCGACAAGTGAGCAGTTCTTC.

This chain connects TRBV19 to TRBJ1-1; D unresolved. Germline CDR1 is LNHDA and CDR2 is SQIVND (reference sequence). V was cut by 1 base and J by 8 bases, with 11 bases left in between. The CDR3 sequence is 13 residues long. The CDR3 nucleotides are TGTGCCAGTAGTATAGTGAGGTACTCCGAAGCTTTCTTT. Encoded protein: CASSIVRYSEAFF. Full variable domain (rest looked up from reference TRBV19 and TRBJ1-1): DGGITQSPKYLFRKEGQNVTLSCEQNLNHDAMYWYRQDPGQGLRLIYYSQIVNDFQKGDIAEGYSVSREKKESFPLTVTSAQKNPTAFYLCASSIVRYSEAFFGQGTRLTVV.

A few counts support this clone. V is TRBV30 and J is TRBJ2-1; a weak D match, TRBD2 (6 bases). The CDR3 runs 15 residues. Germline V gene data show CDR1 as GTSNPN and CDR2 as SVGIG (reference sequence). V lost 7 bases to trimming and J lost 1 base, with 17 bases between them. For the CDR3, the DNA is TGTGCCTCCGCGGGAAGACAGTTATCCTACAATGAGCAGTTCTTC. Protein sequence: CASAGRQLSYNEQFF.

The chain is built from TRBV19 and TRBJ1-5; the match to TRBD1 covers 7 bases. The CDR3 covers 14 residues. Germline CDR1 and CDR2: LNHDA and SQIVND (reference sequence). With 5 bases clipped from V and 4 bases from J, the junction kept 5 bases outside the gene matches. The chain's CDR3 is CASSPQGENQPQHF. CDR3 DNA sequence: TGTGCCAGTAGTCCTCAGGGGGAGAATCAGCCCCAGCATTTT.

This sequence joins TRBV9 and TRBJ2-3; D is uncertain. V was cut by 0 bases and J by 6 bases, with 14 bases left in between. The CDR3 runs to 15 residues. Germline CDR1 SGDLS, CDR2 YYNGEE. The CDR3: CASSVGLVITDTQYF. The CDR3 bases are TGTGCCAGCAGCGTAGGGTTAGTGATAACCGATACGCAGTATTTT.

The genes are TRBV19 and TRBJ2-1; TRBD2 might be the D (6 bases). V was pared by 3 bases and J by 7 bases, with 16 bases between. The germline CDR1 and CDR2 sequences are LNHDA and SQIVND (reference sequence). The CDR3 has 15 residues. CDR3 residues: CASSISGLAWNEQFF. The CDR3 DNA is TGTGCCAGTAGTATTTCGGGACTGGCGTGGAATGAGCAGTTCTTC.

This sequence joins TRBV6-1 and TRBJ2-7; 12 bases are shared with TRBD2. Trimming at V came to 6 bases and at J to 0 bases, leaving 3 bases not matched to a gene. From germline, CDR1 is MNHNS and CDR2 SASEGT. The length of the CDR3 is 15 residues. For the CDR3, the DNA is TGTGCCAGCAGCGGACTAGCGGGGAGCTCCTACGAGCAGTACTTC. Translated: CASSGLAGSSYEQYF.

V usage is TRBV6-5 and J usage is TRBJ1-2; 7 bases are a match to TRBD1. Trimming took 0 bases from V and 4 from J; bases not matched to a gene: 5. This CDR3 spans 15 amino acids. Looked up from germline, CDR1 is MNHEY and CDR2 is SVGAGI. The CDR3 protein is CASSYSRDRGYGYTF. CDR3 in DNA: TGTGCCAGCAGTTACTCGAGGGACAGAGGCTATGGCTACACCTTC.

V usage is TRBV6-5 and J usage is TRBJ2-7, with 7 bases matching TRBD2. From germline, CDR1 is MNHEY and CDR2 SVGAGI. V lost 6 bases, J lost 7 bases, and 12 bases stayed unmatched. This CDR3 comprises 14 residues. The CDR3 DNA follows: TGTGCCAGCAGGAAGCGGGGCCCTACTAGAGAGCAGTACTTC. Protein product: CASRKRGPTREQYF.

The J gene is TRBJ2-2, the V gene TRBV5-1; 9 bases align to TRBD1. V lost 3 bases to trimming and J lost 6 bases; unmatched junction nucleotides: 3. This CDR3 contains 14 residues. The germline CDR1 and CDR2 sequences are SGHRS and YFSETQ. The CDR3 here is CASSSGTGSGELFF. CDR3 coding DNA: TGCGCCAGCAGCTCTGGGACAGGGTCCGGGGAGCTGTTTTTT. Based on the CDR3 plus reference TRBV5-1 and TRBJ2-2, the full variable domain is KAGVTQTPRYLIKTRGQQVTLSCSPISGHRSVSWYQQTPGQGLQFLFEYFSETQRNKGNFPGRFSGRQFSNSRSEMNVSTLELGDSALYLCASSSGTGSGELFFGEGSRLTVL.

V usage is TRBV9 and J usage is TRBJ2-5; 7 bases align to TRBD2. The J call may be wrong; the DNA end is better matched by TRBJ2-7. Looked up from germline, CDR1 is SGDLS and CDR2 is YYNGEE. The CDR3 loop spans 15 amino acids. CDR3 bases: TGTGCCAGCAGCGTAGGGCTAGCGGTTACCTACGAGCAGTACTTC. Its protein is CASSVGLAVTYEQYF.

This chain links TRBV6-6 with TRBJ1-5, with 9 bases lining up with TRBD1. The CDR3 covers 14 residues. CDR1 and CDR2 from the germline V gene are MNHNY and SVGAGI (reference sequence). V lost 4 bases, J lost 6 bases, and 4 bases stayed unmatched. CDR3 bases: TGTGCCAGCAGTTCCGGGACAGGGCTTCAGCCCCAGCATTTT. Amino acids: CASSSGTGLQPQHF.

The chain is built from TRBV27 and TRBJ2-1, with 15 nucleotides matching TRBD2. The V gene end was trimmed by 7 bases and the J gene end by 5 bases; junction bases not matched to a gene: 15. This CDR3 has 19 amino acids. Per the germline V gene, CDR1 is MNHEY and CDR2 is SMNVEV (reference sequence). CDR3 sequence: CASNRKTGTSGRIHNEQFF. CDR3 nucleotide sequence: TGTGCCAGCAACCGAAAAACCGGGACTAGCGGGAGGATCCACAATGAGCAGTTCTTC.

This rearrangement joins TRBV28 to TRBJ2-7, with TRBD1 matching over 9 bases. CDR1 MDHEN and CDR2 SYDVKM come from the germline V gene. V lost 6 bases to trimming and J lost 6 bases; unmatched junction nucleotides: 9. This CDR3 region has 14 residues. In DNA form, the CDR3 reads TGTGCCAGCAGATCCCGGGACAGGGTAATCGAGCAGTACTTC. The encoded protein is CASRSRDRVIEQYF.

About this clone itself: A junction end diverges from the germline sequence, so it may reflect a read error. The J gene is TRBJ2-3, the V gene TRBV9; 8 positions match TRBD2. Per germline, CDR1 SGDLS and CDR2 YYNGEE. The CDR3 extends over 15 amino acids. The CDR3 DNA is TGTGCCAGCAGCGTAGTTGAGCGGGAGAAGGTAGTTGGCCATTTT. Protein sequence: CASSVVEREKVVGHF.

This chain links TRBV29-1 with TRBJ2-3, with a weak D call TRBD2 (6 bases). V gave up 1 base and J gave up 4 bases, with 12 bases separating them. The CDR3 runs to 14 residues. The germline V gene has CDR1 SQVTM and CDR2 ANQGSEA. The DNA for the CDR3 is TGCAGCGTTGAAGGCCAGGGAGGCGCAGATACGCAGTATTTT. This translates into CSVEGQGGADTQYF.

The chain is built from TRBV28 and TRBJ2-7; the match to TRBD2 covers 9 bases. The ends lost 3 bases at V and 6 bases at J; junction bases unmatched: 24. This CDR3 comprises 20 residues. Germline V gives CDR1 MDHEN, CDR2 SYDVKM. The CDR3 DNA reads TGTGCCAGCAGTTTTTTTGGCAGGGGTTGGCTAGCGGGGTCGTCCCGCGAGCAGTACTTC. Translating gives CASSFFGRGWLAGSSREQYF.

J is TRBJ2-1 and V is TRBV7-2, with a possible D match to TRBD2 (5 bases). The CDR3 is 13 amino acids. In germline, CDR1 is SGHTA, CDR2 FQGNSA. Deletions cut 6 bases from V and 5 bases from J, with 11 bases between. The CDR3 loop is CASSLLGNNEQFF. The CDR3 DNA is TGTGCCAGCAGTTTACTAGGTAACAATGAGCAGTTCTTC.

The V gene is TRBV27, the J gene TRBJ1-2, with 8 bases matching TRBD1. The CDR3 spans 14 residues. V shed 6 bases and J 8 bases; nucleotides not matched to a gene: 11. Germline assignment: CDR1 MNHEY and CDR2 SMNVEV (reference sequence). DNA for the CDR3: TGTGCCAGCAGCCGTACCCGACAGGGGCTGGGCTACACCTTC. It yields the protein CASSRTRQGLGYTF.

The CDR3 loop reads CASSLLAGSQYF. CDR3 DNA: TGTGCCAGCAGCTTATTAGCCGGGTCGCAGTATTTT. The chain links TRBV7-2 to TRBJ2-3; D is undetermined. The germline CDR1 and CDR2 sequences are SGHTA and FQGNSA. Trimming took 2 bases from V and 10 from J, leaving 10 bases between them. The CDR3 runs 12 residues.

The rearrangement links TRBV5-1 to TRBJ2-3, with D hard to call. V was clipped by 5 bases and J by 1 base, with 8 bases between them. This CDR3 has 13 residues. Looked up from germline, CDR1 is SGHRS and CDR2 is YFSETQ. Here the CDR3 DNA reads TGCGCCAGCAGTTACCAGGGCACAGATACGCAGTATTTT. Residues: CASSYQGTDTQYF.

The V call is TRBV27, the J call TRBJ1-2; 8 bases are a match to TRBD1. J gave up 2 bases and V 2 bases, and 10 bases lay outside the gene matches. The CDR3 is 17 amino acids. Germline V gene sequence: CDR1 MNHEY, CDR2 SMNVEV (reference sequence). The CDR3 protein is CASSLRPGQAINYGYTF. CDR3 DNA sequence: TGTGCCAGCAGTTTACGACCGGGACAGGCGATAAACTATGGCTACACCTTC.

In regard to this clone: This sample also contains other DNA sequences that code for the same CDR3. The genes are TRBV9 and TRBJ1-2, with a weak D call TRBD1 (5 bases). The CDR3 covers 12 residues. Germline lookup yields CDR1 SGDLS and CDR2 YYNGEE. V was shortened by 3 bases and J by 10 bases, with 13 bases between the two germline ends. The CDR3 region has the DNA TGTGCCAGCAGCGCCACCCAGGGTGTCTACACCTTC. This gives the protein CASSATQGVYTF.

For the CDR3, the DNA is TGTGCCAGCAGCTTGACAGGACAGGCCGGGGTGAATGAGCAGTTCTTC. This sequence encodes CASSLTGQAGVNEQFF. The chain couples TRBV7-2 to TRBJ2-1; 7 bases line up with TRBD1. This CDR3 region has 16 residues. The germline CDR1 and CDR2 sequences are SGHTA and FQGNSA. Losses at the gene ends were 3 bases for V and 7 bases for J; bases not matched to a gene: 12.

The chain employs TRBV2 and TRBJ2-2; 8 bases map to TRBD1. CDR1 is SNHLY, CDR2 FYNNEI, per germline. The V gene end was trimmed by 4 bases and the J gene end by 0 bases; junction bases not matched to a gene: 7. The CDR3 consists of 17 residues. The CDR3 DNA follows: TGTGCCAGCAGTGTTCGTAGGACAGGGACGAACACCGGGGAGCTGTTTTTT. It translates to CASSVRRTGTNTGELFF.

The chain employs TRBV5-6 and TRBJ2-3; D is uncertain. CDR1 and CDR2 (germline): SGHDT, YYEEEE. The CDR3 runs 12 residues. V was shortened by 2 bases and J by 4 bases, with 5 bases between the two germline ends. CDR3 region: CASSFSSDTQYF. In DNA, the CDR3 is TGTGCCAGCAGCTTTTCCTCAGATACGCAGTATTTT.